Listed below are T cell receptor beta chains from one sample, sequenced in a study of T cell repertoires in cytomegalovirus infection. Each CDR3 protein gets one entry after TCRdb re-called the reads with MiXCR. The sample lists almost 500,000 distinct CDR3 sequences, around 11% occurring once. Sequenced sample: PBMCs. The receptors originated from a human donor in good health (CMV status not recorded). Some clones in this sample may be carry-over from other donors' samples. Both conserved end residues are part of each CDR3. The D gene is left open where the match is weak. Rows give clone size only sometimes, using once, few, many, or a class for an expanded clone.

TRBV6-1,many,TRBD2,TRBJ2-1,CASRPLGGGSSYNEQFF,TGTGCCAGCAGACCCCTCGGGGGAGGGAGCTCCTACAATGAGCAGTTCTTC
TRBV5-1,NA,TRBD1,TRBJ2-7,CASSGSGQPYEQYF,TGCGCCAGCAGCGGATCGGGACAGCCTTACGAGCAGTACTTC
TRBV2,NA,NA,TRBJ1-5,CASSEAYGGTHSNQPQHF,TGTGCCAGCAGTGAAGCTTACGGGGGTACCCATAGCAATCAGCCCCAGCATTTT
TRBV7-9,many,NA,TRBJ2-3,CASSLAGTALDTQYF,TGTGCCAGCAGCTTAGCAGGGACCGCCCTAGATACGCAGTATTTT
TRBV6-2/TRBV6-3,NA,NA,TRBJ1-5,CASIKEGGRSNQPQHF,TGTGCCAGCATTAAGGAGGGGGGCCGGAGCAATCAGCCCCAGCATTTT
TRBV6-2/TRBV6-3,many,NA,TRBJ1-5,CASSRDNGDQPQHF,TGTGCCAGCAGTCGGGACAACGGGGATCAGCCCCAGCATTTT
TRBV2,NA,NA,TRBJ1-1,CASSEASRGWGTEAFF,TGTGCCAGCAGTGAAGCGTCCCGGGGTTGGGGAACTGAAGCTTTCTTT
TRBV7-6,NA,NA,TRBJ2-7,CASSLGYGGEQYF,TGTGCCAGCAGCTTAGGGTATGGAGGCGAGCAGTACTTC
TRBV29-1,many,NA,TRBJ2-1,CSVIFLGEQFF,TGCAGCGTTATTTTCCTGGGTGAGCAGTTCTTC
TRBV7-9,many,NA,TRBJ2-1,CASSLGGIVNEQFF,TGTGCCAGCAGCTTAGGCGGGATTGTCAATGAGCAGTTCTTC
TRBV20-1,few,NA,TRBJ2-1,CSARGPEKQFF,TGCAGTGCTAGAGGCCCCGAAAAGCAGTTCTTC
TRBV14,few,NA,TRBJ2-3,CASSQELGRGKGTDTQYF,TGTGCCAGCAGCCAAGAATTAGGCCGGGGGAAGGGAACAGATACGCAGTATTTT
TRBV3-1,few,NA,TRBJ1-1,CASSQVARGTEAFF,TGTGCCAGCAGCCAAGTGGCCAGGGGCACTGAAGCTTTCTTT
TRBV6-2/TRBV6-3,NA,NA,TRBJ1-1,CASSYSPANTEAFF,TGTGCCAGCAGTTACTCTCCGGCGAACACTGAAGCTTTCTTT
TRBV23-1,NA,NA,TRBJ2-3,CASSRSRSGTDTQYF,TGCGCCAGCAGTCGATCCCGGTCGGGGACAGATACGCAGTATTTT
TRBV7-2,many,TRBD2,TRBJ2-7,CASSLGLAETYEQYF,TGTGCCAGCAGCTTAGGGCTAGCGGAGACCTACGAGCAGTACTTC
TRBV6-1,many,NA,TRBJ1-5,CASSFRDPNQPQHF,TGTGCCAGCAGTTTCCGGGACCCAAATCAGCCCCAGCATTTT
TRBV6-2/TRBV6-3,many,NA,TRBJ1-1,CASSYSRTQKAFF,TGTGCCAGCAGTTACTCGCGGACACAAAAAGCTTTCTTT
TRBV7-2,many,TRBD2,TRBJ2-7,CASSLEGGGRAFSYEQYF,TGTGCCAGCAGCTTAGAGGGGGGCGGGAGGGCCTTCTCCTACGAGCAGTACTTC
TRBV11-2,NA,NA,TRBJ1-2,CASSSGIGRNGYTF,TGTGCCAGCAGCTCCGGTATTGGAAGGAATGGCTACACCTTC
TRBV7-2,many,NA,TRBJ2-3,CASSLDSEIRKYF,TGTGCCAGCAGCTTAGACTCGGAGATTAGAAAGTATTTT
TRBV12-3/TRBV12-4,many,TRBD1,TRBJ1-6,CASSEPRDRGSPLHF,TGTGCCAGCAGTGAGCCACGGGACAGGGGGTCACCCCTCCACTTT
TRBV20-1,many,NA,TRBJ1-4,CSARDPGPQGFEKLFF,TGCAGTGCTAGAGATCCGGGCCCCCAGGGGTTTGAAAAACTGTTTTTT
TRBV12-3/TRBV12-4,many,TRBD1,TRBJ1-1,CASTRDSMNTEAFF,TGTGCCAGCACCCGGGACAGCATGAACACTGAAGCTTTCTTT
TRBV14,NA,NA,TRBJ1-4,CASSQNTVSPAIF,TGTGCCAGCAGCCAAAACACAGTCTCTCCCGCGATTTTC
TRBV18,NA,TRBD1,TRBJ1-1,CASSPGQGYTEAFF,TGTGCCAGCTCACCCGGACAGGGATACACTGAAGCTTTCTTT
TRBV7-2,many,TRBD1,TRBJ1-2,CASSLDPRQGAYGYTF,TGTGCCAGCAGCCTTGACCCCAGACAGGGGGCGTATGGCTACACCTTC
TRBV7-8,many,NA,TRBJ1-1,CASSLDFREFLNTEAFF,TGTGCCAGCAGCTTAGATTTTAGGGAGTTTTTGAACACTGAAGCTTTCTTT